The T cell receptor beta chain described here comes from a study of Ad26.COV2.S vaccination and SARS-CoV-2 variants (dated by TCRdb to 2020 to 2022). Broadly, across the study: Vaccine-arm donors came from COV1001, a multicentre, randomized, double-blind, placebo-controlled phase I-IIa trial of Ad26.COV2.S in healthy adults. Ad26.COV2.S was given intramuscularly at 5x10^10 or 1x10^11 viral particles, as a single shot or as two shots 56 days apart. Investigators remained blinded to trial group allocation during experiments and outcome assessment. Participants in the trial were split at random into five groups of five each, receiving low-dose or high-dose Ad26.COV2.S once or twice, or else placebo on both occasions. TCRbeta repertoire sequencing served as the tool for gauging how specific and how broad the SARS-CoV-2-reactive T cell receptors were following Ad26.COV2.S vaccination. A total of roughly 32 samples were included in the TCR-sequenced set, comprising around 19 Ad26.COV2.S vaccine recipients, 5 placebo recipients and 8 SARS-CoV-2 convalescent individuals.

A note on this clone: What this receptor recognizes is not known. Base-call qualities are not available, and no considerably larger clone is one nucleotide away.

Overall study results and their limits: Comparing responses between vaccine doses or regimens was not something the study was powered to do. Substantial breadth of spike-specific CD8+ and CD4+ T cell responses was reported after vaccination. The authors noted that total T cell responses may have been underestimated by the TCR breadth and depth analyses. Spike-specific TCR breadth was higher in Ad26.COV2.S recipients than in placebo recipients (P = 0.0014). Vaccine and placebo recipients had similar non-spike TCR breadth, a finding consistent with the vaccine containing only spike.

Read against the paper, the sample's treatment or condition label means: roughly 18 received Ad26.COV2.S at low or high dose, single or two shots; about five received placebo; per-sample allocation not given. Repertoires of vaccine and placebo recipients were sequenced from samples collected on day 63 after the first injection. In Cohort 1b, 25 to 30 adults aged 18-55 years were enrolled at a single site in Boston, USA, between 29 July and 7 August 2020. Ad26.COV2.S was a replication-incompetent adenovirus type 26 vector expressing a prefusion-stabilized SARS-CoV-2 spike protein from the original Wuhan strain. The immunoSEQ Assay was the method used to sequence TCRbeta CDR3 regions. After extraction, genomic DNA underwent amplification by bias-controlled multiplex PCR, followed by high-throughput sequencing. The paper's data handling went like this. To quantify the absolute abundance of each unique TCRbeta CDR3 region, sequences were collapsed and filtered. Usable DNA was measured by amplifying reference genes present in all nucleated cells, and TCRbeta template counts were normalized to that usable DNA to estimate T cell fraction. Repertoire TCRs were annotated as SARS-CoV-2-specific by exact matching of V gene, CDR3 amino acid sequence and J gene to a known reactive TCR set. MIRA supplied the reference SARS-CoV-2 TCR set, which was filtered for enrichment in COVID-19-positive ImmuneCODE repertoires so that public or cross-reactive TCRs were removed. Drawing on the MIRA antigens, annotated TCRs were analysed further at the level of specific ORF or position within ORF. Breadth was defined as annotated unique rearrangements over total unique productive rearrangements; depth was the summed frequency of those rearrangements. TCR breadth was compared between groups using two-sided Wilcoxon rank-sum tests. In TCRdb, the immuneACCESS table is reduced to in-frame sequences with V and J assigned. These tables do not hold every clone; where another copy was compared, an unresolved V gene accounts for under half, and the others remain unexplained. The V and J calls and clone size were taken over from that table, and D and trimming were inferred from the DNA. This sample has 440,000 or so clones in its table, and roughly nine tenths of those were observed once. More than 1.5% of the sample is in the top ten clones.

Between the V and J ends, shortened by 2 bases and 8 bases respectively, the junction contains 16 bases. CDR1 and CDR2 are read off the germline V gene as MNHEY and SVGEGT. From the cysteine up to the phenylalanine, the CDR3 has a length of 15 residues. Only the CDR3 DNA stays, 45 bases, in frame from base 1. The clonotype was recovered from a person between 18 and 65 years old who received the Ad26.COV2.S COVID-19 vaccine or a placebo. The rearrangement combines TRBV6-2 or TRBV6-3 with TRBJ2-1; the D gene is perhaps TRBD1, on 6 matching bases. This sample comprised peripheral blood, obtained in a trial of Ad26.COV2.S vaccine versus placebo. The DNA reads as follows: TGTGCCAGCAGTTACAGTCCAGGGGTGAAGCATGAGCAGTTCTTC. The translation is CASSYSPGVKHEQFF.